The T cell receptor (beta chain) described here comes from a study of post-analysis software for immune sequencing data. Study in general: In terms of disease course, relapsing-remitting, secondary progressive and progressive-relapsing multiple sclerosis were included. General observations from the study: The F measure placed samples prepared in the same batch into strongly shared clusters. A handful of TRBV segments were significantly more frequent in patients than in controls. TRBV5-6, TRBV5-1 and TRBV20-1 were among these segments.

This CDR3 has 14 amino acids. V was clipped by 2 bases and J by 4 bases, with 11 bases between them. In regard to this clonotype: Antigen specificity is unknown.

Carried by the TCR beta cDNA libraries were unique molecular identifiers. Input amounts of roughly 0.9 to 10 million T cells were used. These gave roughly 0.5 million cDNA molecules, so each molecule approximated one T cell. TCRdb re-derived calls from the PCR reads in MiXCR, one entry per CDR3 protein. The sample lists hundreds of thousands of distinct CDR3 sequences, 25% to 30% seen once, with roughly 0.57% in the top ten. Sequenced material: blood. The sequence derives from a girl aged 5-17 years with multiple sclerosis. The chain has TRBV12-3 or TRBV12-4 and TRBJ1-2; D unclear. The DNA of the CDR3 is TGTGCCAGCAGTTTAATCGCAGACCCCTATGGCTACACCTTC. The encoded protein is CASSLIADPYGYTF.